The 10 T cell receptor beta chains given below trace back to one sample, sequenced in a study of OX40 agonist ivuxolimab in advanced cancers. Sequencing used immunoSEQ multiplex PCR; TCRdb keeps in-frame clones, though not all of them. Here the sample spans 85,000 to 130,000 clones, 90% being singletons. The material was CD4+ or CD8+ T cells sorted from blood, obtained in a trial of the OX40 agonist ivuxolimab. These receptor sequences come from an adult with an advanced solid tumor such as melanoma, head and neck, liver or kidney cancer.

The chain couples TRBV7-8 to TRBJ2-3; perhaps TRBD2 as D (5 bases). The CDR3 runs 15 residues. Deletions cut 4 bases from V and 0 bases from J, with 11 bases between. Looked up from germline, CDR1 is SGHVS and CDR2 is FQNEAQ. CDR3 DNA: TGTGCCAGCAGCTCGACTACTAGTAGCACAGATACGCAGTATTTT. Residues: CASSSTTSSTDTQYF.

V is TRBV7-3 and J is TRBJ2-1; 9 bases line up with TRBD2. The ends lost 1 base at V and 7 bases at J; junction bases unmatched: 11. CDR1 and CDR2 from the germline V gene are SGHTA and FQGTGA. The CDR3 length is 17 residues. The CDR3 sequence is CASSLSRSGGLRNEQFF. As DNA, the CDR3 is TGTGCCAGCAGCTTAAGTCGAAGCGGGGGGTTACGGAATGAGCAGTTCTTC.

The chain is built from TRBV2 and TRBJ1-3; D ambiguous. The germline V gene encodes CDR1 SNHLY and CDR2 FYNNEI. The CDR3 sequence is 14 residues long. V was pared by 7 bases and J by 0 bases, with 10 bases between. The CDR3 here is CASIRPSSGNTIYF. In nucleotides, the CDR3 is TGTGCCAGCATTAGGCCATCCTCTGGAAACACCATATATTTT.

The rearrangement links TRBV28 to TRBJ2-2; D call uncertain. Looked up from germline, CDR1 is MDHEN and CDR2 is SYDVKM. Trimming left V 6 bases short and J 7 bases short, with 12 bases between. This CDR3 has 13 residues. CDR3 in DNA: TGTGCCAGCAGCCCCGGGCAAGGCGGGGAGCTGTTTTTT. This sequence encodes CASSPGQGGELFF.

The chain joins TRBV11-2 to TRBJ2-5; a possible D gene is TRBD2 (6 bases). Germline-derived CDR1 and CDR2 are SGHAT and FQNNGV. The V and J ends lost 0 bases and 7 bases respectively, with 15 bases between them. The CDR3 contains 15 residues. The CDR3 nucleotides are TGTGCCAGCAGCTTAGATCGTGGCGGGGTAGGGACCCAGTACTTC. Protein sequence: CASSLDRGGVGTQYF.

CDR3 DNA sequence: TGTGCCTCCGACAGGGTAGACTACGAGCAGTACTTC. Its protein product is CASDRVDYEQYF. V is TRBV30 and J is TRBJ2-7; 7 nucleotides match TRBD1. The germline V gene encodes CDR1 GTSNPN and CDR2 SVGIG (reference sequence). Trimming took 7 bases from V and 3 from J; bases not matched to a gene: 6. The CDR3 consists of 12 residues.

The chain is built from TRBV30 and TRBJ2-7; TRBD1 aligns across 9 bases. CDR3 length: 13 amino acids. Germline V gene lookup returns CDR1 GTSNPN and CDR2 SVGIG (reference sequence). With 8 bases clipped from V and 0 bases from J, the junction kept 5 bases outside the gene matches. DNA for the CDR3: TGTGCCCGGGGACAGGGCCTCTCCTACGAGCAGTACTTC. Encoded protein: CARGQGLSYEQYF. The complete variable domain, with remaining parts taken from reference TRBV30 and TRBJ2-7, reads SQTIHQWPATLVQPVGSPLSLECTVEGTSNPNLYWYRQAAGRGLQLLFYSVGIGQISSEVPQNLSASRPQDRQFILSSKKLLLSDSGFYLCARGQGLSYEQYFGPGTRLTVT.

The chain joins TRBV29-1 to TRBJ2-5; no firm D call. The CDR3 is made up of 12 amino acids. Trimming removed 6 bases from V and 1 base from J, with 9 bases in between. The germline V gene encodes CDR1 SQVTM and CDR2 ANQGSEA. The CDR3, as DNA: TGCAGCGTCGCCCGCAGCCAAGAGACCCAGTACTTC. It yields the protein CSVARSQETQYF.

The chain joins TRBV6-5 to TRBJ1-1, with 7 bases lining up with TRBD1. The CDR3 runs to 13 residues. Germline CDR1 is MNHEY and CDR2 is SVGAGI. The J segment lost 4 bases and the V segment lost 5 bases, leaving 4 bases of the junction unmatched. The CDR3 DNA reads TGTGCCAGCAGTAGAGGGGACAGCACTGAAGCTTTCTTT. Translating it yields CASSRGDSTEAFF.

The genes are TRBV6-6 and TRBJ1-4; no reliable D call. Germline V gene lookup returns CDR1 MNHNY and CDR2 SVGAGI (reference sequence). There are 13 residues in the CDR3. V was clipped by 5 bases and J by 7 bases, with 11 bases between them. DNA for the CDR3: TGTGCCAGCAGTCCTCGGGAGGGTGAAAAACTGTTTTTT. Its translation is CASSPREGEKLFF.